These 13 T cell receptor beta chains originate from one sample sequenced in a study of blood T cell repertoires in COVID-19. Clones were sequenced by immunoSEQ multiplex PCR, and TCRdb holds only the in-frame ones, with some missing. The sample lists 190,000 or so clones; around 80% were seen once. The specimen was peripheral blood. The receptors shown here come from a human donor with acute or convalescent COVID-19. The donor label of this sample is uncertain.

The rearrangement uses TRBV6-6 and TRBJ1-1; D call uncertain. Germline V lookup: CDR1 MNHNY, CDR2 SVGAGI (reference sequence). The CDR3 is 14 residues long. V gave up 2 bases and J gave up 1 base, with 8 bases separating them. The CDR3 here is CASSYGGPNTEAFF. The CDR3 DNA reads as TGTGCCAGCAGTTACGGAGGGCCGAACACTGAAGCTTTCTTT.

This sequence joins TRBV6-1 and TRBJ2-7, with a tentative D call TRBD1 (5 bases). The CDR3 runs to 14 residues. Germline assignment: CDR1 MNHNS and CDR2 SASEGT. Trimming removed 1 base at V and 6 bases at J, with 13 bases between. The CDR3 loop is CASSEVSDRREQYF. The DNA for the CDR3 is TGTGCCAGCAGTGAAGTTTCAGACAGACGCGAGCAGTACTTC.

CDR3 loop: CASSTTNQPQHF. CDR3 DNA: TGTGCCAGTTCGACGACAAATCAGCCCCAGCATTTT. The chain recombines TRBV10-3 with TRBJ1-5; no firm D call. V lost 10 bases and J lost 4, with 11 bases in between. The length of the CDR3 is 12 residues. Germline loops: CDR1 ENHRY, CDR2 SYGVKD.

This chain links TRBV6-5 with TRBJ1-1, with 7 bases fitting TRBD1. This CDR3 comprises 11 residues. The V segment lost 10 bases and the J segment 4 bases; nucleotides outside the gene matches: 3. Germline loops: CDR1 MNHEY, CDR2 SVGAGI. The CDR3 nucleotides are TGTGCCACGACAGGGCGCACTGAAGCTTTCTTT. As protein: CATTGRTEAFF.

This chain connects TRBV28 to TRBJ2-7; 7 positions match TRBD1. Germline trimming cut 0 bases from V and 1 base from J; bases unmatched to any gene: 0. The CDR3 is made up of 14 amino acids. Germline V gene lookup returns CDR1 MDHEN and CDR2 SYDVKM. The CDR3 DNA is TGTGCCAGCAGTTTATGGGGACAGTCCTACGAGCAGTACTTC. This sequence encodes CASSLWGQSYEQYF.

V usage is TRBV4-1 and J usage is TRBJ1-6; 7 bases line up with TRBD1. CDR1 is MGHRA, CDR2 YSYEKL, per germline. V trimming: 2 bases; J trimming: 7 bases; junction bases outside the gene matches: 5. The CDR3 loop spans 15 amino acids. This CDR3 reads CASSQWDRGNSPLHF. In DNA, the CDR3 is TGCGCCAGCAGCCAATGGGACAGAGGGAATTCACCCCTCCACTTT.

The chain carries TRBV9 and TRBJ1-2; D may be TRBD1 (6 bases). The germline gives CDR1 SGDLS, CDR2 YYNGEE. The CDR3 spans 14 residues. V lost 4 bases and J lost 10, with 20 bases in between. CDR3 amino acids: CASSPPGGGRDYTF. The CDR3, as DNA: TGTGCCAGCAGCCCCCCCGGGGGGGGCAGGGACTACACCTTC.

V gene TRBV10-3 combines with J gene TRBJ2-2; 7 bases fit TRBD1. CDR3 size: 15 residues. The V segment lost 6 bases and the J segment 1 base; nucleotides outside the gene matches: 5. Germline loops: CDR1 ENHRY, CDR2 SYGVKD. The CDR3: CAIRTNRGNTGELFF. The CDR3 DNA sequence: TGTGCCATCAGGACGAACAGGGGGAACACCGGGGAGCTGTTTTTT.

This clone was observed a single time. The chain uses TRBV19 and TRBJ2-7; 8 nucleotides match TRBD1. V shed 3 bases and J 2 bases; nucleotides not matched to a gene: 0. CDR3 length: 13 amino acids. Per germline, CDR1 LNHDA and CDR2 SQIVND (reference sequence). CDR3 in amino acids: CASSMGQAYEQYF. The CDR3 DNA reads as TGTGCCAGTAGTATGGGACAGGCCTACGAGCAGTACTTC.

This CDR3 is CASSQARGGFVNTEAFF. CDR3 bases: TGTGCCAGCAGCCAAGCCAGGGGTGGATTTGTGAACACTGAAGCTTTCTTT. The gene calls are TRBV3-1 (or the pseudogene TRBV3-2) and TRBJ1-1, with D possibly matching TRBD1 (6 bases). The CDR3 is 17 amino acids. Germline loops: CDR1 LGHDT, CDR2 YNNKEL (reference sequence). The V and J ends lost 1 base and 0 bases respectively, with 15 bases between them.

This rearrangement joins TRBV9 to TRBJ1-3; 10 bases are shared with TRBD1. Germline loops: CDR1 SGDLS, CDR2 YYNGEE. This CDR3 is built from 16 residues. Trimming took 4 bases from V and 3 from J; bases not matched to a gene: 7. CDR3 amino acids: CASSPRGTGVGNTIYF. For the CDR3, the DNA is TGTGCCAGCAGCCCCCGGGGGACAGGGGTTGGAAACACCATATATTTT.

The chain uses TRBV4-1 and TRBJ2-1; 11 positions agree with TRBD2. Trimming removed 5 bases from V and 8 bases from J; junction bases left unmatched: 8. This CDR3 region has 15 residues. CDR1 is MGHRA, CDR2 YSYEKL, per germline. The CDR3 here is CASSSPGTSGYEQFF. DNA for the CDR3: TGCGCCAGCAGCTCCCCCGGGACTAGCGGCTATGAGCAGTTCTTC.

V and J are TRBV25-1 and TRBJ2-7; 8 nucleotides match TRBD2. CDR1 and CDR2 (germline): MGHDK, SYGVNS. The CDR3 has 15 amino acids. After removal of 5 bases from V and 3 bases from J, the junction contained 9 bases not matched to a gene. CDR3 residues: CASSLHSGTNYEQYF. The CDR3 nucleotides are TGTGCCAGCAGTCTCCATAGCGGGACCAACTACGAGCAGTACTTC.